This paragraph covers one T cell receptor (beta chain) sequence. Its antigen is not known. This specimen belongs to a study of blood T cells in healthy people across ages. Findings of the study overall: The diversity estimates, figures obtained from one million T cells, were considered underestimates. There were more naive CD4+ cells and higher diversity in long-lived donors than in aged donors. Leaving the PBMCs unsorted stopped any conclusive comparison of naive versus antigen-experienced cells.

Germline loops: CDR1 SGHTA, CDR2 FQGNSA. This CDR3 spans 13 amino acids. The J segment lost 8 bases and the V segment lost 8 bases, leaving 9 bases of the junction unmatched. Every sample yielded at least 6.5 million isolated PBMCs. A sample-barcoded 5' primer and a J-beta primer mix were used in a second PCR of roughly 6 to 12 cycles. TCRdb reanalysed the 5' RACE reads using MiXCR and keeps one entry per CDR3 protein. The sample lists 800,000 or so distinct CDR3 sequences, around 50% seen once, with approximately 18% in the top ten. This chain links TRBV7-2 with TRBJ1-2; TRBD1 matches at 9 bases. The sequence was obtained from a man older than 75 in good health. Source material: blood. The CDR3 here is CASGLGQGIGYTF. The CDR3 DNA reads TGTGCCAGCGGCCTGGGACAGGGCATCGGCTACACCTTC.